The 13 T cell receptor beta chains listed next were all sequenced from one sample in a study of CD8 T cells in Susac syndrome (dated by TCRdb to the late 2010s). Receptor libraries were prepared by the immunoSEQ multiplex PCR assay. RNA was extracted with the RNeasy kit and 0.5 to 1 ug was reverse transcribed using random hexamers. TCRdb trimmed the raw reads at Q25, called clones with MiXCR and kept productive beta chains. Entries that share a CDR3 protein sequence are merged under the most common genes and DNA. The sample contains more than 150,000 distinct CDR3 sequences, over 85% of them found a single time. The ten top clones hold around 0.21% of the sample. Material for sequencing was CD8+ T cells from PBMCs. The receptors were gathered from a human donor with multiple sclerosis.

The gene calls are TRBV29-1 and TRBJ1-1; D gene unclear. The V end lost 4 bases, the J end lost 0 bases, and 6 bases lay between the germline ends. Germline CDR1 is SQVTM and CDR2 is ANQGSEA. This CDR3 contains 12 residues. The CDR3 nucleotides read TGCAGCGTTGCTCGCCTGAACACTGAAGCTTTCTTT. Translation gives CSVARLNTEAFF.

The rearrangement joins TRBV9 to TRBJ2-1; D uncertain. The CDR3 is 14 amino acids. CDR1 is SGDLS, CDR2 YYNGEE, per germline. V gave up 2 bases and J gave up 8 bases, with 14 bases separating them. The CDR3 sequence: CASSVKGAFDEQFF. The CDR3, as DNA: TGTGCCAGCAGCGTGAAGGGTGCATTTGATGAGCAGTTCTTC.

The rearrangement joins TRBV29-1 to TRBJ1-5, with D uncertain. The germline gives CDR1 SQVTM, CDR2 ANQGSEA. This CDR3 is built from 13 residues. Trimming removed 6 bases from V and 4 bases from J, with 13 bases in between. Here the CDR3 DNA reads TGCAGCGTATCCCCGGGTCTTAATCAGCCCCAGCATTTT. It specifies CSVSPGLNQPQHF.

The chain carries TRBV9 and TRBJ1-1, with D hard to call. Germline V lookup: CDR1 SGDLS, CDR2 YYNGEE. This CDR3 is 14 amino acids long. V lost 0 bases, J lost 7 bases, and 13 bases lay in between. The CDR3: CASSVGKAPIEAFF. Here the CDR3 DNA reads TGTGCCAGCAGCGTAGGCAAGGCACCGATTGAAGCTTTCTTT.

As DNA, the CDR3 is TGTGCCAGCCACGACCAGGGATATGGCTACACCTTC. Translating it yields CASHDQGYGYTF. The chain carries TRBV19 and TRBJ1-2, with D possibly being TRBD1 (5 bases). V was shortened by 9 bases and J by 5 bases, with 13 bases between the two germline ends. Germline values: CDR1 LNHDA, CDR2 SQIVND (reference sequence). This CDR3 spans 12 amino acids.

V gene TRBV5-6 combines with J gene TRBJ1-1; 8 bases match TRBD1. V lost 3 bases, J lost 10 bases, and 11 bases stayed unmatched. Germline V gives CDR1 SGHDT, CDR2 YYEEEE. The CDR3 sequence is 14 residues long. For the CDR3, the DNA is TGTGCCAGCAGCTACGACAGGGGCCGGGAAGGAGCTTTCTTT. It encodes CASSYDRGREGAFF.

This chain joins TRBV11-3 and TRBJ1-1, with TRBD1 as a possible D gene (6 bases). CDR3 length: 15 residues. V shed 5 bases and J shed 5 bases, with 18 bases lying between them. Looked up from germline, CDR1 is SGHNT and CDR2 is YENEEA. The CDR3 loop reads CASSPRGGAETEAFF. CDR3 coding DNA: TGTGCCAGCAGCCCCCGGGGGGGGGCGGAAACTGAAGCTTTCTTT.

The chain employs TRBV24-1 and TRBJ2-5, with D possibly being TRBD2 (5 bases). The CDR3 spans 16 residues. The germline gives CDR1 KGHDR, CDR2 SFDVKD. V shed 2 bases and J shed 5 bases, with 17 bases lying between them. The CDR3 reads CATSDSQTRTRETQYF. The CDR3 coding sequence is TGTGCCACCAGTGATTCTCAGACCAGGACTCGCGAGACCCAGTACTTC.

V usage is TRBV5-4 and J usage is TRBJ2-4; 10 bases fit TRBD2. Losses at the gene ends were 2 bases for V and 3 bases for J; bases not matched to a gene: 5. The CDR3 extends over 16 amino acids. The germline V gene encodes CDR1 SGHNT and CDR2 YYREEE (reference sequence). Here the CDR3 reads CASSFGSGGYKNIQYF. The CDR3 DNA is TGTGCCAGCAGCTTTGGTAGCGGGGGGTACAAAAACATTCAGTACTTC.

The rearrangement links TRBV4-3 to TRBJ1-2; a possible D gene is TRBD1 (5 bases). The CDR3 spans 16 residues. Trimming removed 4 bases from V and 6 bases from J, with 21 bases in between. CDR1 is LGHNA and CDR2 is YSLEER in the germline V gene. In nucleotides, the CDR3 is TGCGCCAGCAGCCCGCAGTGGGGCGGGGGACTAGATGGCTACACCTTC. Residues: CASSPQWGGGLDGYTF.

V and J are TRBV28 and TRBJ1-1, with D possibly matching TRBD1 (6 bases). The V end lost 3 bases, the J end lost 2 bases, and 10 bases lay between the germline ends. This CDR3 spans 14 amino acids. CDR1 is MDHEN, CDR2 SYDVKM, per germline. The DNA of the CDR3 is TGTGCCAGCAGTTTTTGGGGGGCTAACACTGAAGCTTTCTTT. As protein: CASSFWGANTEAFF.

The chain joins TRBV7-2 to TRBJ2-7, with 9 positions matching TRBD2. J was trimmed by 1 base and V by 2 bases; bases with no gene match: 9. This CDR3 has 17 residues. CDR1 and CDR2 (germline): SGHTA, FQGNSA. The CDR3 loop is CASSLWASGAISYEQYF. CDR3 bases: TGTGCCAGCAGCTTATGGGCTAGCGGGGCGATTTCCTACGAGCAGTACTTC.

The V gene is TRBV2, the J gene TRBJ2-7; D is perhaps TRBD2 (5 bases). There are 14 residues in the CDR3. Trimming took 2 bases from V and 2 from J, leaving 10 bases between them. Germline CDR1 is SNHLY and CDR2 is FYNNEI. The DNA for the CDR3 is TGTGCCAGCAGTGAACCCGACGGGACCTACGAGCAGTACTTC. It is translated as CASSEPDGTYEQYF.